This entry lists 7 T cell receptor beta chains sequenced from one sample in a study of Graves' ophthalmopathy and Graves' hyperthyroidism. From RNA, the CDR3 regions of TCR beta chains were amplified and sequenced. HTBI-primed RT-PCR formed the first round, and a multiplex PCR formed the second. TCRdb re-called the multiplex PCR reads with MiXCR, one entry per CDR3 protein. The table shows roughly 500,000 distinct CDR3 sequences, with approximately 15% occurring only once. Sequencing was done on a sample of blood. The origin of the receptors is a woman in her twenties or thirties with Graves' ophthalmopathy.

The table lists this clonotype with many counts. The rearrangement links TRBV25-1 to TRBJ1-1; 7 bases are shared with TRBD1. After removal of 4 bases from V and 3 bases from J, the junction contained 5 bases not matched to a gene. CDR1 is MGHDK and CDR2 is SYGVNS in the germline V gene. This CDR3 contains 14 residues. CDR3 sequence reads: CASSGRGPDTEAFF. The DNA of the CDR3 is TGTGCCAGCAGTGGAAGGGGGCCGGACACTGAAGCTTTCTTT.

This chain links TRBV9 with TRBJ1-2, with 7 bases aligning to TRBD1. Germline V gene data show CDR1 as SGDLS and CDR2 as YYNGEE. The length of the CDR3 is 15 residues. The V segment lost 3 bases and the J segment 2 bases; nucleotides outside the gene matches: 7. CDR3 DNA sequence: TGTGCCAGCAGCGGACAGGGTTGGGCAAACTATGGCTACACCTTC. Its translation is CASSGQGWANYGYTF.

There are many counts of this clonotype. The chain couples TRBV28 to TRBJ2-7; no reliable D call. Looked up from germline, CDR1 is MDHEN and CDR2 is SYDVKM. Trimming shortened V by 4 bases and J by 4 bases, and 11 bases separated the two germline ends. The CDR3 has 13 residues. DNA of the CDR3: TGTGCCAGCAGTTCTCCCTGGGAATACGAGCAGTACTTC. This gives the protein CASSSPWEYEQYF.

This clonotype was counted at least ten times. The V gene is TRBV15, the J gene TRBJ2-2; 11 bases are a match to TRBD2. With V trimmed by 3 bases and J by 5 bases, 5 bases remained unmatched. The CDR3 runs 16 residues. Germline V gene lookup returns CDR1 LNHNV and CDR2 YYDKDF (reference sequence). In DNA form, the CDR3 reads TGTGCCACCAGCAGTGGTAGCGGGGGGGCAACCGGGGAGCTGTTTTTT. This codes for CATSSGSGGATGELFF.

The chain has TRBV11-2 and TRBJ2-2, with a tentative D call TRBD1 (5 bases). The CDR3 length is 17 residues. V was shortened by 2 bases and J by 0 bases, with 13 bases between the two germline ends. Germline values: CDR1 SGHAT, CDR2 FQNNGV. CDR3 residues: CASSLFRQTANTGELFF. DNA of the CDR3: TGTGCCAGCAGCTTATTCAGGCAGACAGCGAACACCGGGGAGCTGTTTTTT.

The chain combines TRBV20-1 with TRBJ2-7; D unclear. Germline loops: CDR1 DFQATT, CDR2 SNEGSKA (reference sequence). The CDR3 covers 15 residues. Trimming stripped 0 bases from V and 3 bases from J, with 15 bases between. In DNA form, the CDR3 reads TGCAGTGCTAGAGACCCCCGGATCCCTGTCTACGAGCAGTACTTC. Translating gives CSARDPRIPVYEQYF.

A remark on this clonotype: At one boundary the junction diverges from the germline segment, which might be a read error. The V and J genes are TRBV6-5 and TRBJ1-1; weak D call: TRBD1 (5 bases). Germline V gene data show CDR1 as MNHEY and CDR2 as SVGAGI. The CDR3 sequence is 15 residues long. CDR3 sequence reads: CASSYSILGTTGAFF. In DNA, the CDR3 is TGTGCCAGCAGTTACTCGATTCTGGGGACCACTGGAGCTTTCTTT.